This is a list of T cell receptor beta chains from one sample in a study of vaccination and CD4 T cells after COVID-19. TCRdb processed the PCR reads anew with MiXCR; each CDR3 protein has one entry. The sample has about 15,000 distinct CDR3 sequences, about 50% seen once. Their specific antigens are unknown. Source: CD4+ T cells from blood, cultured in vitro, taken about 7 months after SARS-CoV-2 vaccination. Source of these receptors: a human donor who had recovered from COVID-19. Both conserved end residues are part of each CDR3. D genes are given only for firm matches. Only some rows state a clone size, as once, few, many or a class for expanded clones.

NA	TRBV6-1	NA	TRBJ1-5	CASSGLDLPPHQPQHF	TGTGCCAGCAGCGGGTTGGATCTGCCGCCCCATCAGCCCCAGCATTTT
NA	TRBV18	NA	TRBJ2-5	CASSPMDGTQYF	TGTGCCAGCTCACCAATGGACGGGACCCAGTACTTC
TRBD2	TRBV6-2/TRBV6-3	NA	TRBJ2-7	CASRKREVSYEQYF	TGTGCCAGCAGAAAACGGGAGGTCTCCTACGAGCAGTACTTC
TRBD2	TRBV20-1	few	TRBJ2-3	CSARERTSGSGDPTQYF	TGCAGTGCTAGAGAACGGACTAGCGGGAGTGGGGACCCTACGCAGTATTTT
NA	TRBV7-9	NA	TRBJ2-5	CASSLLFRGWETQYF	TGTGCCAGCAGCTTACTTTTCCGGGGTTGGGAGACCCAGTACTTC
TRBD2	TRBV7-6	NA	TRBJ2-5	CASSSLPSGETQYF	TGTGCCAGCAGCTCTCTCCCTAGCGGGGAGACCCAGTACTTC
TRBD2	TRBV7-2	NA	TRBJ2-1	CASSLGGRYEQFF	TGTGCCAGCAGCTTGGGCGGGAGGTATGAGCAGTTCTTC
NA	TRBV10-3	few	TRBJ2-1	CAISESTRGGQFF	TGTGCCATCAGTGAGTCGACTCGAGGAGGGCAGTTCTTC
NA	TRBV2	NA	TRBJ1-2	CASSDQGDYGYTF	TGTGCCAGCAGTGATCAGGGTGACTATGGCTACACCTTC
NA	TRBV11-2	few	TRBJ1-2	CASSPGGYGYTF	TGTGCCAGCAGCCCGGGGGGCTATGGCTACACCTTC
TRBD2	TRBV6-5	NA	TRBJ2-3	CASSYPMTSGKSTDTQYF	TGTGCCAGCAGTTACCCTATGACTAGCGGGAAAAGCACAGATACGCAGTATTTT
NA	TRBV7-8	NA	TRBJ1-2	CASSLVIVPTGGYGYTF	TGTGCCAGCAGCTTAGTAATAGTTCCCACAGGCGGCTATGGCTACACCTTC
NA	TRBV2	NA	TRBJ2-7	CASSGHYEQYF	TGTGCCAGCAGTGGTCACTACGAGCAGTACTTC
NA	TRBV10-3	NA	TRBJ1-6	CAISDSTGPLHF	TGTGCCATCAGTGATTCGACCGGACCCCTCCACTTT
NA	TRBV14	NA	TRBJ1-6	CASSPGGGYSPLHF	TGTGCCAGCAGCCCGGGGGGGGGGTATTCACCCCTCCACTTT
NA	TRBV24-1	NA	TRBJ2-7	CATSDGYEQYF	TGTGCCACCAGTGACGGCTACGAGCAGTACTTC
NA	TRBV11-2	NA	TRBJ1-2	CASSWGGDGYTF	TGTGCCAGCAGCTGGGGGGGCGATGGCTACACCTTC
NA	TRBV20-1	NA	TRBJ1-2	CSARVISGVYTF	TGCAGTGCTAGAGTAATATCAGGGGTCTACACCTTC
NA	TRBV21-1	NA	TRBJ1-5	CARPMRIRNSNQPQHF	TGTGCCAGACCGATGAGGATTCGTAATAGCAATCAGCCCCAGCATTTT
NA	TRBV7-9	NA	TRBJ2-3	CASSSSGTHTDTQYF	TGTGCCAGCAGCTCATCCGGGACACACACAGATACGCAGTATTTT
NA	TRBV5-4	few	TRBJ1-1	CASSWRGRDTEAFF	TGTGCCAGCAGCTGGCGGGGCCGGGACACTGAAGCTTTCTTT
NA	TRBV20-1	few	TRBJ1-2	CSARDQWVNGYTF	TGCAGTGCTAGAGATCAATGGGTTAATGGCTACACCTTC
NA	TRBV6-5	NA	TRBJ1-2	CASSYRDGYTF	TGTGCCAGCAGTTACAGGGATGGCTACACCTTC